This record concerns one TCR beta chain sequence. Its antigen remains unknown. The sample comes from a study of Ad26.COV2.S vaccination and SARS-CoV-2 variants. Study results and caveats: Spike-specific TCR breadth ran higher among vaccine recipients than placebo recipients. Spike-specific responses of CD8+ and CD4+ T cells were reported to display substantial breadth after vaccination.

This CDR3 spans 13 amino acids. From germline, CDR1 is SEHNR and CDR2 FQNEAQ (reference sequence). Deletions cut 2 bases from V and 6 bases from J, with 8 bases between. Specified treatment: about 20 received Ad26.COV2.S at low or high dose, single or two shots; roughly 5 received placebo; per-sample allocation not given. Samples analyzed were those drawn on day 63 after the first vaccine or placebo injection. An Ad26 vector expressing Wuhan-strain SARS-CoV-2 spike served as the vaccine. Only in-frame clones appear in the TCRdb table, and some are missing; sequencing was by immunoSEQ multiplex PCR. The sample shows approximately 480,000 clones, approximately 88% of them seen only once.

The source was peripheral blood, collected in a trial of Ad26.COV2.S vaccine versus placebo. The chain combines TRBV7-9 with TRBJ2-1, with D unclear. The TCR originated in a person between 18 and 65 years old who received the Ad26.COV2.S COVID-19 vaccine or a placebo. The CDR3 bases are TGTGCCAGCAGCTTAAGGCTGGCCAATGAGCAGTTCTTC. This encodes CASSLRLANEQFF.